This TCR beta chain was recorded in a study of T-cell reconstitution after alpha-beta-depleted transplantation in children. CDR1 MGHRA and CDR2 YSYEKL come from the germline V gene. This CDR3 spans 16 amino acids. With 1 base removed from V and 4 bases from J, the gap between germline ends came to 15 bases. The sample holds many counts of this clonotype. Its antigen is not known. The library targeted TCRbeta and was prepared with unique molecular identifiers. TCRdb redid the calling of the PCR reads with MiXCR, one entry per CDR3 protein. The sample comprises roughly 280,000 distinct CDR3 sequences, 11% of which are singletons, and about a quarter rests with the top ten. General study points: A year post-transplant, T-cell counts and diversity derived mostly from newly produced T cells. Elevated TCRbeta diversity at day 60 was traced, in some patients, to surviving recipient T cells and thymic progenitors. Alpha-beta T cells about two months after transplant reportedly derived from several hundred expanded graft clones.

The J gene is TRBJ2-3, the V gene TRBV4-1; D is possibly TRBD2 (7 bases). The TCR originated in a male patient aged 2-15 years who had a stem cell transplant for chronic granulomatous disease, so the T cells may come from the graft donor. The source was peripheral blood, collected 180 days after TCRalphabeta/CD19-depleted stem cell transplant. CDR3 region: CASSQVGWGGSDTQYF. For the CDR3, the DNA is TGCGCCAGCAGCCAAGTCGGGTGGGGGGGCTCAGATACGCAGTATTTT.